The entry below describes one T cell receptor (beta chain). As yet, its antigen is unknown. At a deep level, the assay was run. This table comes from immunoSEQ multiplex PCR, and its TCRdb copy is limited to in-frame clones, with some not included. The sample holds about a million clones; approximately 72% are singletons and the top ten take roughly 1.4%. The data were taken from a study of shared clonotypes between healthy human individuals. Study-wide background: Each donor's CD8 memory used one plate, CD8 naive two, each CD4 subset three. Points from the study as a whole: The rarefaction results pointed to incomplete sorted-subset sequencing despite large depth.

Nashville, Tennessee was home to all donors, who were Caucasian adults. Germline loops: CDR1 LGHNT, CDR2 FRNRAP. The V gene end was trimmed by 8 bases and the J gene end by 0 bases; junction bases not matched to a gene: 2. The CDR3 has 14 residues. This sequence originates from a man between 18 and 35 years old in good health. The specimen sequenced was memory CD4+ T cells sorted from blood. Sample subset: CD45RA-negative fraction. The V and J genes are TRBV12-5 and TRBJ2-2; TRBD1 aligns across 8 bases. This CDR3 reads CASTGQANTGELFF. In DNA form, the CDR3 reads TGTGCTAGTACGGGACAGGCGAACACCGGGGAGCTGTTTTTT. The whole variable domain, remainder taken from reference TRBV12-5 and TRBJ2-2, is DARVTQTPRHKVTEMGQEVTMRCQPILGHNTVFWYRQTMMQGLELLAYFRNRAPLDDSGMPKDRFSAEMPDATLATLKIQPSEPRDSAVYFCASTGQANTGELFFGEGSRLTVL.